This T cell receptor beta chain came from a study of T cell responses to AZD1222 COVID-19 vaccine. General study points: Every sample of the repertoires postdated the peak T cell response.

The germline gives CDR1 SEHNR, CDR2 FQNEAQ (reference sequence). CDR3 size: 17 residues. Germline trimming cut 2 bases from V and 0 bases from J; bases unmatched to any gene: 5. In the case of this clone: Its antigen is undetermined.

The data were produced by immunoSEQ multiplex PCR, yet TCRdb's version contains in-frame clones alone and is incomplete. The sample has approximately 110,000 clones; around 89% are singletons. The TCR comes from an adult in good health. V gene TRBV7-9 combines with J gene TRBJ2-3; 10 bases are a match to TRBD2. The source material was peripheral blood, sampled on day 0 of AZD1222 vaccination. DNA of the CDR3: TGTGCCAGCAGCTTATCGGCTAGCGGGGGAAGCACAGATACGCAGTATTTT. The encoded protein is CASSLSASGGSTDTQYF.